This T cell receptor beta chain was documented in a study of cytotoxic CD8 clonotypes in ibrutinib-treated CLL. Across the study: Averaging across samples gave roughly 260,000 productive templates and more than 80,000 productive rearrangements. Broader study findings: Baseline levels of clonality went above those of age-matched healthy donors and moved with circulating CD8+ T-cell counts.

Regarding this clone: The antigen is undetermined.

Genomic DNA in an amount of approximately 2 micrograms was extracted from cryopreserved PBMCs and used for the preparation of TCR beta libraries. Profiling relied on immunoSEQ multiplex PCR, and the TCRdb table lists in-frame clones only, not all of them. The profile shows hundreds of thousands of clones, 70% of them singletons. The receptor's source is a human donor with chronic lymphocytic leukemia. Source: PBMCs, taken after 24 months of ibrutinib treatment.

CDR3 sequence reads: CASRGGGKFPYNEQFF. The CDR3 coding sequence is TGTGCCTCTCGGGGCGGGGGGAAGTTTCCCTACAATGAGCAGTTCTTC. The chain is built from TRBV28 and TRBJ2-1, with 8 bases that match TRBD2. Germline lookup yields CDR1 MDHEN and CDR2 SYDVKM. J was trimmed by 2 bases and V by 11 bases; bases with no gene match: 14. The CDR3 covers 16 residues.